These T cell receptor beta chains were read from a single sample in a study of CD8+CD57+ T cells in acquired aplastic anemia. MiXCR was run by TCRdb on the reads, yielding one entry per CDR3 protein. The sample shows some 68,000 distinct CDR3 sequences, roughly 50% of them seen only once. The sample taken for sequencing was sorted CD4+, CD8+, or CD8+CD57+ T cells (not recorded which) from PBMCs. The origin of the receptors is a human donor in good health, serving as a control. Both conserved end residues are part of each CDR3. D genes are given only for firm matches. Clone size appears in some rows only: once, few, many, or a class for an expanded clone.

>TRBV2|TRBJ1-1|-|-
CASKGKGITTEAFF
TGTGCCAGCAAGGGCAAAGGGATAACAACTGAAGCTTTCTTT
>TRBV20-1|TRBJ1-6|medium-sized|-
CSACDPEQGLGSPLHF
TGCAGTGCTTGTGACCCCGAACAGGGTTTGGGATCACCCCTCCACTTT
>TRBV10-2|TRBJ1-2|-|-
CASSESPDHYGYTF
TGCGCCAGCAGTGAGTCGCCGGACCACTATGGCTACACCTTC
>TRBV12-5|TRBJ1-2|many|TRBD1
CASGWDRNGYTF
TGTGCTAGTGGTTGGGACAGGAACGGCTACACCTTC
>TRBV19|TRBJ2-2|-|-
CASSWGGNTGELFF
TGTGCCAGTAGTTGGGGGGGCAACACCGGGGAGCTGTTTTTT
>TRBV19|TRBJ1-1|-|-
CASIANVRSTGNTEAFF
TGTGCCAGTATCGCGAACGTAAGGAGTACGGGAAACACTGAAGCTTTCTTT
>TRBV10-3|TRBJ1-5|-|-
CAISRTVDQPQHF
TGTGCCATCAGTAGGACAGTAGATCAGCCCCAGCATTTT
>TRBV5-4|TRBJ2-3|-|TRBD2
CASSLVRGYGAGVGNTQYF
TGTGCCAGCAGCTTGGTCCGGGGGTACGGAGCGGGAGTGGGGAATACGCAGTATTTT
>TRBV5-1|TRBJ2-3|-|-
CASSLARSLGNQPQYF
TGCGCCAGCAGCTTGGCCCGATCCCTGGGGAATCAGCCCCAGTATTTT
>TRBV10-1|TRBJ1-2|once|TRBD1
CASSATGGDGYTF
TGCGCCAGCAGTGCCACAGGGGGCGACGGCTACACCTTC
>TRBV7-8|TRBJ2-1|large|-
CASTDRTAPPYNEQFF
TGTGCCAGCACCGATAGGACAGCCCCGCCCTACAATGAGCAGTTCTTC
>TRBV7-2|TRBJ2-7|-|TRBD1
CASSSDRDYYEQYF
TGTGCCAGCAGCTCGGACAGGGATTATTACGAGCAGTACTTC
>TRBV10-3|TRBJ2-1|-|-
CAITKGRNSYNEQFF
TGTGCCATCACCAAGGGCAGGAACTCCTACAATGAGCAGTTCTTC
>TRBV25-1|TRBJ2-7|-|TRBD1
CASSYGTGNHEQYF
TGTGCCAGCAGTTACGGGACAGGGAATCACGAGCAGTACTTC
>TRBV5-1|TRBJ1-2|-|-
CASSQQGGDGYTF
TGCGCCAGCAGCCAACAGGGCGGCGATGGCTACACCTTC
>TRBV18|TRBJ2-7|few|TRBD1
CASSFLTDRGSYEQYF
TGTGCCAGCTCATTCCTAACGGACAGGGGGTCCTACGAGCAGTACTTC
>TRBV19|TRBJ2-2|-|-
CASSRQDANTGVLFF
TGTGCCAGTAGTAGGCAGGATGCGAACACCGGGGTGCTGTTTTTT
>TRBV25-1|TRBJ1-6|-|-
CASSGGSSPLHF
TGTGCCAGCAGTGGCGGGAGCTCACCCCTCCACTTT
>TRBV15|TRBJ2-1|-|-
CATSRIRTYNEQFF
TGTGCCACCAGCAGGATTAGGACCTACAATGAGCAGTTCTTC
>TRBV7-2|TRBJ2-3|few|-
CASSLVGTDTQYF
TGTGCCAGCAGCTTAGTCGGTACAGATACGCAGTATTTT
>TRBV10-1|TRBJ2-7|-|-
CASSPGTWPGYEQYF
TGCGCCAGCAGCCCCGGTACTTGGCCAGGTTACGAGCAGTACTTC
>TRBV25-1|TRBJ1-1|once|TRBD1
CASSGQGLNTEAFF
TGTGCCAGCAGTGGACAGGGGTTGAACACTGAAGCTTTCTTT
>TRBV12-3/TRBV12-4|TRBJ1-1|few|TRBD1
CASSLDRGNTEAFF
TGTGCCAGCAGTTTAGACAGGGGAAACACTGAAGCTTTCTTT
>TRBV29-1|TRBJ1-6|few|-
CSVGVTRDSPLHF
TGCAGCGTTGGGGTTACTCGCGATTCACCCCTCCACTTT
>TRBV12-3/TRBV12-4|TRBJ1-3|many|-
CASIISGGLSGNTIYF
TGTGCCAGCATCATCAGCGGGGGCCTTTCTGGAAACACCATATATTTT
>TRBV29-1|TRBJ2-1|-|-
CSVAGEINYNEQFF
TGCAGCGTAGCCGGGGAGATTAACTACAATGAGCAGTTCTTC
>TRBV2|TRBJ2-5|-|TRBD2
CASSRLAGVRETQYF
TGTGCCAGCAGTCGCTTAGCGGGAGTGAGGGAGACCCAGTACTTC
>TRBV11-1|TRBJ2-1|few|-
CASSFSWGTGTSNTRPIYEQFF
TGTGCCAGCAGCTTCTCGTGGGGGACAGGGACTAGCAACACCCGGCCTATCTATGAGCAGTTCTTC
>TRBV10-3|TRBJ1-1|once|TRBD1
CATLPTGTNTEAFF
TGTGCCACCCTACCGACAGGGACGAACACTGAAGCTTTCTTT
>TRBV20-1|TRBJ2-1|few|TRBD1
CSAMTGGSLYNEQFF
TGCAGTGCCATGACAGGGGGTAGTCTCTACAATGAGCAGTTCTTC
>TRBV20-1|TRBJ1-5|-|-
CSSRDPAYSNQPQHF
TGCAGTTCTAGAGATCCAGCATATAGCAACCAGCCCCAGCATTTT
>TRBV29-1|TRBJ2-7|few|-
CSVEVGRTDRSYEQYF
TGCAGCGTGGAGGTCGGGAGGACAGATAGATCCTACGAGCAGTACTTC
>TRBV7-9|TRBJ2-3|many|-
CASSLVRASTDTQYF
TGTGCCAGCAGCTTAGTTCGAGCTAGCACAGATACGCAGTATTTT
>TRBV24-1|TRBJ2-7|-|-
CATSDNYEQYF
TGTGCCACCAGTGACAACTACGAGCAGTACTTC
>TRBV7-2|TRBJ2-3|many|-
CASSHIVEGGRDTQYF
TGTGCCAGCAGCCACATTGTTGAGGGGGGGCGCGATACGCAGTATTTT
>TRBV27|TRBJ1-2|many|-
CASREGGGYTF
TGTGCCAGCAGGGAGGGGGGTGGCTACACCTTC
>TRBV29-1|TRBJ2-5|few|-
CSVDEGGRRETQYF
TGCAGCGTTGATGAGGGGGGGCGCAGGGAGACCCAGTACTTC
>TRBV20-1|TRBJ2-1|many|TRBD2
CSARDSSGGDYNEQFF
TGCAGTGCTAGAGATTCTAGCGGGGGGGACTACAATGAGCAGTTCTTC
>TRBV29-1|TRBJ1-2|-|-
CSVVGGSGYTF
TGCAGCGTTGTCGGGGGGTCGGGCTACACCTTC
>TRBV7-2|TRBJ2-7|once|-
CASSSTGRTYEQYF
TGTGCCAGCAGCTCGACCGGGAGAACCTACGAGCAGTACTTC
>TRBV9|TRBJ1-1|-|-
CASSVVTLGVAFF
TGTGCCAGCAGCGTAGTTACTCTAGGTGTAGCTTTCTTT
>TRBV10-3|TRBJ2-7|many|TRBD1
CAISGTGDSEQYF
TGTGCCATCAGCGGGACAGGGGATAGCGAGCAGTACTTC
>TRBV29-1|TRBJ2-2|many|-
CSVGGLGLAGELFF
TGCAGCGTTGGGGGTTTGGGGCTGGCCGGGGAGCTGTTTTTT
>TRBV7-2|TRBJ2-2|-|TRBD1
CASSLRQGNTGELFF
TGTGCCAGCAGCCTACGACAGGGGAACACCGGGGAGCTGTTTTTT
>TRBV30|TRBJ1-2|few|TRBD1
CAWSDEPRTGPDGYTF
TGTGCCTGGAGCGACGAACCGAGGACAGGGCCAGATGGCTACACCTTC
>TRBV7-9|TRBJ1-1|many|-
CASSLVTKASEAFF
TGTGCCAGCAGCTTAGTGACGAAGGCCAGTGAAGCTTTCTTT
>TRBV15|TRBJ2-5|medium-sized|TRBD2
CATSIGLAGETQYF
TGTGCCACCAGTATTGGACTAGCGGGAGAGACCCAGTACTTC
>TRBV29-1|TRBJ1-2|-|TRBD1
CSKQGANGYTF
TGCAGCAAACAGGGGGCTAATGGCTACACCTTC